The 24 T cell receptor beta chains below come from one sample, sequenced in a study of cytomegalovirus exposure and HLA in healthy donors. Primers: 60 Vbeta forward and 13 Jbeta reverse. Profiling relied on immunoSEQ multiplex PCR, and the TCRdb table lists in-frame clones only, not all of them. Here the sample spans 40,000 to 45,000 clones, approximately 60% being singletons. Source material: PBMCs. Source of these receptors: a human donor in good health.

The chain uses TRBV4-1 and TRBJ2-5; 11 positions agree with TRBD2. CDR1 MGHRA and CDR2 YSYEKL come from the germline V gene. V shed 6 bases, J shed 1 base, and the junction held 7 bases outside the gene matches. This CDR3 region has 16 residues. The CDR3 bases are TGCGCCAGCAGGGGGACTAGCGGAGCCTCCCAAGAGACCCAGTACTTC. This translates into CASRGTSGASQETQYF.

The J gene is TRBJ1-1, the V gene TRBV29-1; 7 bases map to TRBD1. This CDR3 comprises 13 residues. V gave up 6 bases and J gave up 1 base; unmatched junction bases: 5. Germline loops: CDR1 SQVTM, CDR2 ANQGSEA. The CDR3 DNA follows: TGCAGCGTGGCAGGGGGTACGAACACTGAAGCTTTCTTT. It specifies CSVAGGTNTEAFF.

The chain links TRBV5-1 to TRBJ2-7; D is possibly TRBD1 (6 bases). The CDR3 contains 14 residues. Trimming took 5 bases from V and 3 from J, leaving 15 bases between them. Per germline, CDR1 SGHRS and CDR2 YFSETQ. The CDR3 here is CASRAWTADYEQYF. In nucleotides, the CDR3 is TGCGCCAGCAGAGCGTGGACAGCCGACTACGAGCAGTACTTC.

Comment on this clone: A junction end diverges from the germline sequence, so it may reflect a read error. This sequence joins TRBV7-7 and TRBJ2-1; 7 nucleotides line up with TRBD2. This CDR3 region has 16 residues. Germline CDR1 reads SSHAT; CDR2 reads FNYEAQ (reference sequence). The CDR3 DNA is TGTGCTAGCAGCCCCGCGGCGGGACTACCGTACAATGAGCAGTTCTTC. Protein product: CASSPAAGLPYNEQFF.

V is TRBV6-5 and J is TRBJ2-7, with 10 bases fitting TRBD2. V lost 2 bases, J lost 2 bases, and 6 bases stayed unmatched. The length of the CDR3 is 16 residues. Germline V gene lookup returns CDR1 MNHEY and CDR2 SVGAGI. The CDR3 region is CASSYRLAGDPYEQYF. The CDR3 DNA follows: TGTGCCAGCAGTTACCGCCTAGCGGGGGATCCCTACGAGCAGTACTTC.

In this sample, this clone turned up a few times. This chain connects TRBV2 to TRBJ2-7; no definite D call. The CDR3 spans 13 residues. The germline V gene encodes CDR1 SNHLY and CDR2 FYNNEI. The ends were cut back, 9 bases at V and 4 bases at J, with 16 bases in the middle. The CDR3 region is CASTITQTYEQYF. As DNA, the CDR3 is TGTGCCAGTACTATCACCCAGACGTACGAGCAGTACTTC.

V and J are TRBV10-3 and TRBJ1-5; 9 bases are shared with TRBD1. CDR1 ENHRY and CDR2 SYGVKD come from the germline V gene. This CDR3 region has 13 residues. With V trimmed by 5 bases and J by 8 bases, 4 bases remained unmatched. The CDR3 DNA follows: TGTGCCATCAGTCCCCGGGACAGGGAGCCCCAGCATTTT. Its translation is CAISPRDREPQHF.

About this clone itself: At one boundary the junction diverges from the germline segment, which might be a read error. The chain is built from TRBV15 and TRBJ2-7; the D gene is possibly TRBD1 (5 bases). The CDR3 length is 13 residues. Germline lookup yields CDR1 LNHNV and CDR2 YYDKDF (reference sequence). The CDR3 region is CATSRDRQDRSHF. The CDR3 nucleotides read TGTGCCACCAGCAGAGATAGGCAAGACAGATCACACTTC. The complete variable domain, with remaining parts taken from reference TRBV15 and TRBJ2-7, reads DAMVIQNPRYQVTQFGKPVTLSCSQTLNHNVMYWYQQKSSQAPKLLFHYYDKDFNNEADTPDNFQSRRPNTSFCFLDIRSPGLGDTAMYLCATSRDRQDRSHFGPGTRLTVT.

This clone showed up just a few times. The chain couples TRBV11-2 to TRBJ2-7; D remains unclear. The CDR3 totals 12 residues. V lost 2 bases and J 3 bases, leaving 5 bases between the germline ends. The germline gives CDR1 SGHAT, CDR2 FQNNGV. The CDR3 protein is CASSLQDYEQYF. Written as DNA, the CDR3 is TGTGCCAGCAGCTTACAGGACTACGAGCAGTACTTC.

A single count supports this clone. The J gene is TRBJ1-5, the V gene TRBV30; D gene unclear. Germline values: CDR1 GTSNPN, CDR2 SVGIG (reference sequence). The CDR3 runs 13 residues. Deletions cut 0 bases from V and 5 bases from J, with 8 bases between. The CDR3 nucleotides are TGTGCCTGGAGTGTAGAGAATCATCAGCCCCAGCATTTT. Protein: CAWSVENHQPQHF.

V is TRBV4-2 and J is TRBJ1-3; D is possibly TRBD1 (6 bases). The CDR3 contains 16 residues. The ends were cut back, 7 bases at V and 0 bases at J, with 16 bases in the middle. CDR1 and CDR2 from the germline V gene are LGHNA and YNFKEQ. As DNA, the CDR3 is TGTGCCAGCACCCCCGGCCAGGGGAGCTCTGGAAACACCATATATTTT. This codes for CASTPGQGSSGNTIYF.

This clone was recorded a few times. The chain uses TRBV2 and TRBJ1-2; 11 positions match TRBD1. CDR3 length equals 13 residues. V lost 6 bases to trimming and J lost 8 bases; unmatched junction nucleotides: 5. Per germline, CDR1 SNHLY and CDR2 FYNNEI. The CDR3 DNA follows: TGTGCCAGCAGCCGGACAGGGGGCTACGGCTACACCTTC. It codes for CASSRTGGYGYTF.

The chain employs TRBV7-8 and TRBJ1-6; TRBD1 matches at 8 bases. The CDR3 is 15 amino acids. Trimming at V came to 4 bases and at J to 7 bases, leaving 6 bases not matched to a gene. Germline V gene lookup returns CDR1 SGHVS and CDR2 FQNEAQ. DNA for the CDR3: TGTGCCAGCAGCTCCACAGGGGGGGCCAATTCACCCCTCCACTTT. Amino acid sequence: CASSSTGGANSPLHF.

The chain links TRBV7-2 to TRBJ2-7, with TRBD1 identical over 8 bases. The V segment lost 5 bases and the J segment 1 base; nucleotides outside the gene matches: 7. In germline, CDR1 is SGHTA, CDR2 FQGNSA. This CDR3 is built from 15 residues. The CDR3 sequence is CASSPRTGPSYEQYF. CDR3 in DNA: TGTGCCAGCAGCCCCCGGACAGGGCCTTCCTACGAGCAGTACTTC.

This clone was observed a few times. The chain is built from TRBV4-2 and TRBJ1-3; D is undetermined. The germline V gene has CDR1 LGHNA and CDR2 YNFKEQ. This CDR3 is built from 15 residues. Trimming left V 1 base short and J 6 bases short, with 13 bases between. DNA for the CDR3: TGTGCCAGCAGCCAAGTCTCAGCGGATCTAAACACCATATATTTT. Translation: CASSQVSADLNTIYF.

The rearrangement uses TRBV4-1 and TRBJ2-5, with 12 bases aligning to TRBD1. The CDR3 sequence is 16 residues long. Losses at the gene ends were 5 bases for V and 4 bases for J; bases not matched to a gene: 8. Germline V CDR1 and CDR2: MGHRA, YSYEKL. The CDR3 nucleotides are TGCGCCAGCAGCTGGGACAGGGGGCGATTTTCAGAGACCCAGTACTTC. Protein: CASSWDRGRFSETQYF.

The CDR3: CASSPFISSYNEQFF. CDR3 coding DNA: TGCGCCAGCAGCCCCTTTATTAGCTCCTACAATGAGCAGTTCTTC. The chain is built from TRBV10-1 and TRBJ2-1, with unresolved D. Per the germline V gene, CDR1 is WNHNN and CDR2 is SYGVQD (reference sequence). V shed 6 bases and J shed 0 bases, with 12 bases lying between them. This CDR3 region has 15 residues.

The V gene is TRBV5-1, the J gene TRBJ2-3, with 14 positions matching TRBD2. Trimming cost V 4 bases and J 3 bases; bases outside gene matches: 10. This CDR3 has 18 amino acids. Germline V lookup: CDR1 SGHRS, CDR2 YFSETQ. The CDR3 coding sequence is TGCGCCAGCAGCCCAATCGGACTAGCGGGGGGCGCGACAGATACGCAGTATTTT. Translation: CASSPIGLAGGATDTQYF.

The chain recombines TRBV7-6 with TRBJ2-1; tentative D call: TRBD1 (5 bases). Trimming shortened V by 4 bases and J by 0 bases, and 16 bases separated the two germline ends. The CDR3 has 17 residues. Germline V CDR1 and CDR2: SGHVS, FNYEAQ. CDR3 protein: CASSSQILGPSYNEQFF. The CDR3 nucleotides read TGTGCCAGCAGCTCCCAGATACTGGGGCCCTCCTACAATGAGCAGTTCTTC.

The chain joins TRBV20-1 to TRBJ2-1, with D hard to call. The V and J ends lost 2 bases and 8 bases respectively, with 7 bases between them. The CDR3 has 11 residues. Germline assignment: CDR1 DFQATT and CDR2 SNEGSKA (reference sequence). The CDR3 coding sequence is TGCAGTGCTAGACCGCTATATGAGCAGTTCTTC. It is translated as CSARPLYEQFF.

V and J are TRBV18 and TRBJ2-3; D is uncertain. CDR1 and CDR2 (germline): KGHSH, LQKENI. The CDR3 has 13 amino acids. V was pared by 3 bases and J by 3 bases, with 7 bases between. The CDR3 reads CASSPAGTDTQYF. The CDR3 nucleotides are TGTGCCAGCTCACCTGCCGGGACAGATACGCAGTATTTT.

V is TRBV5-4 and J is TRBJ2-2; D gene unclear. The CDR3 consists of 15 residues. Trimming shortened V by 4 bases and J by 2 bases, and 12 bases separated the two germline ends. The germline gives CDR1 SGHNT, CDR2 YYREEE (reference sequence). CDR3 DNA sequence: TGTGCCAGCAGCCTGACAAGCCAAAACACCGGGGAGCTGTTTTTT. It yields the protein CASSLTSQNTGELFF.

The chain uses TRBV7-2 and TRBJ1-6; D might be TRBD1 (5 bases). This CDR3 contains 18 residues. V lost 5 bases and J 3 bases, leaving 20 bases between the germline ends. Germline loops: CDR1 SGHTA, CDR2 FQGNSA. This chain's CDR3 is CASSIQTADSYYNSPLHF. The CDR3 DNA reads TGTGCCAGCAGCATACAGACCGCTGACAGCTACTATAATTCACCCCTCCACTTT.

V usage is TRBV5-1 and J usage is TRBJ2-1; D is perhaps TRBD1 (6 bases). V shed 0 bases and J shed 4 bases, with 14 bases lying between them. The V gene's germline CDR1 is SGHRS and CDR2 YFSETQ. The CDR3 sequence is 16 residues long. CDR3 coding DNA: TGCGCCAGCAGCTTGGTTCCTACAGGGCTGTACAATGAGCAGTTCTTC. It encodes CASSLVPTGLYNEQFF.